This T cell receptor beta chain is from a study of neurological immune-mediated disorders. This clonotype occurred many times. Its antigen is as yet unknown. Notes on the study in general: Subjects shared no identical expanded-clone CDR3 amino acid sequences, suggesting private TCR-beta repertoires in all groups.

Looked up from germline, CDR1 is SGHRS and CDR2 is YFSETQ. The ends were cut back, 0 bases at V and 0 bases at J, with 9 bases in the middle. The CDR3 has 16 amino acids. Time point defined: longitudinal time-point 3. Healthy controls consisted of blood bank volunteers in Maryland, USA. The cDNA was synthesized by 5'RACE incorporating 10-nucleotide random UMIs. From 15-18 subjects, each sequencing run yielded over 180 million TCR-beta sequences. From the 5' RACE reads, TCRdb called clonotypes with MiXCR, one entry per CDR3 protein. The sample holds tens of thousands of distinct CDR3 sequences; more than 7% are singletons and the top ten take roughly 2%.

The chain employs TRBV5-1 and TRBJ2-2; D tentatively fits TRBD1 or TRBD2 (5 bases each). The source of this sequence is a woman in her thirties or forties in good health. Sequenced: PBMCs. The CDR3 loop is CASSLVGGPNTGELFF. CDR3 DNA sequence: TGCGCCAGCAGCTTGGTTGGGGGACCGAACACCGGGGAGCTGTTTTTT.